What follows are 3 T cell receptor beta chains derived from one specimen sequenced in a study of T-cell memory formation after mild COVID-19. TCRdb passed the 5' RACE reads through MiXCR, listing each CDR3 protein once. The sample shows some 300,000 distinct CDR3 sequences, under 25% of them seen only once. Sequencing was performed on PBMCs or a T cell subset sorted from them (not recorded which). These receptors all come from a young man who had mild COVID-19 (a few samples of this study predate the infection). Cell type and time point are not known.

The chain uses TRBV9 and TRBJ2-7; 8 positions match TRBD1. CDR3 length: 14 residues. Germline CDR1 is SGDLS and CDR2 is YYNGEE. After removal of 0 bases from V and 3 bases from J, the junction contained 2 bases not matched to a gene. CDR3 DNA: TGTGCCAGCAGCGTAGCAGGACAGGGCTACGAGCAGTACTTC. Amino acids: CASSVAGQGYEQYF.

The rearrangement links TRBV27 to TRBJ2-6; D gene ambiguous. The CDR3 has 13 amino acids. In germline, CDR1 is MNHEY, CDR2 SMNVEV (reference sequence). The V gene lost 5 bases and the J gene lost 4 bases, with 6 bases spanning the gap. The CDR3 here is CASSRAGANVLTF. Here the CDR3 DNA reads TGTGCCAGCAGTAGAGCAGGGGCCAACGTCCTGACTTTC.

This clonotype has just a few counts. The chain employs TRBV12-3 or TRBV12-4 and TRBJ2-5, with TRBD1 matching over 9 bases. The CDR3 extends over 15 amino acids. V lost 4 bases to trimming and J lost 4 bases; unmatched junction nucleotides: 7. The CDR3 sequence is CASSYRTGARETQYF. CDR3 coding DNA: TGTGCCAGCAGTTATCGGACAGGGGCACGAGAGACCCAGTACTTC.